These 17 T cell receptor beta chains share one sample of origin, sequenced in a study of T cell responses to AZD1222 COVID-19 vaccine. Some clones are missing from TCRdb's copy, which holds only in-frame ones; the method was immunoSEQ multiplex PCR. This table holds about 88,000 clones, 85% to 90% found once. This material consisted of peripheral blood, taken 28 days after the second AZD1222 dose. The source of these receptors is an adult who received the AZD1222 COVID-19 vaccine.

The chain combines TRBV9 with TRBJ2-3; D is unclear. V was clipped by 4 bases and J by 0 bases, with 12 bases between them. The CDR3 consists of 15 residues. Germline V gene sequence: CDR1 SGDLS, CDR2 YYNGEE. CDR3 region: CASSRRVVSTDTQYF. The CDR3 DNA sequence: TGTGCCAGCAGCCGGCGTGTGGTTAGCACAGATACGCAGTATTTT.

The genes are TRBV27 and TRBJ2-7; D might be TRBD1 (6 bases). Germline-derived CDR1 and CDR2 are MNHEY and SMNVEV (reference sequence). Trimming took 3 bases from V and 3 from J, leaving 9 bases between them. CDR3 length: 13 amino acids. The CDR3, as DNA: TGTGCCAGCAGTTTGGGACAAAGCTACGAGCAGTACTTC. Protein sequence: CASSLGQSYEQYF.

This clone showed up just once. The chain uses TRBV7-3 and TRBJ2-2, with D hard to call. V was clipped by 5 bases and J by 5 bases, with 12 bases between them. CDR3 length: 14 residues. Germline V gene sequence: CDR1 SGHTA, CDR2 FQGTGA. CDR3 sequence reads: CASSRASVTGELFF. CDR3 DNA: TGTGCCAGCAGCCGTGCGTCTGTGACCGGGGAGCTGTTTTTT.

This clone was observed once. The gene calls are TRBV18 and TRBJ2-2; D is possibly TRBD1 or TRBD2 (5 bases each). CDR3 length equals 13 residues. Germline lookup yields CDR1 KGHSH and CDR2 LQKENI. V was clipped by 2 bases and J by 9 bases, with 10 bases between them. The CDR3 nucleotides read TGTGCCAGCTCACCAGGGGACGTGAGGGAGCTGTTTTTT. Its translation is CASSPGDVRELFF.

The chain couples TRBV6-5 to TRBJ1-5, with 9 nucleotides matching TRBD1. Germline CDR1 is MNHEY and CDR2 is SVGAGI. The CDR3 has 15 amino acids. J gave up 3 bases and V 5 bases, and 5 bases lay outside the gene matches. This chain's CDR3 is CASSPDRGINQPQHF. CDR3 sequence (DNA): TGTGCCAGCAGTCCGGACAGGGGAATCAATCAGCCCCAGCATTTT.

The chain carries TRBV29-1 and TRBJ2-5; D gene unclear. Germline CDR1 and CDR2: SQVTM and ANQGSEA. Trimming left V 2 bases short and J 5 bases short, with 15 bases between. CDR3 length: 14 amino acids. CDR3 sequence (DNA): TGCAGCGTTGAAACGCCAGCCGTGGTGGAGACCCAGTACTTC. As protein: CSVETPAVVETQYF.

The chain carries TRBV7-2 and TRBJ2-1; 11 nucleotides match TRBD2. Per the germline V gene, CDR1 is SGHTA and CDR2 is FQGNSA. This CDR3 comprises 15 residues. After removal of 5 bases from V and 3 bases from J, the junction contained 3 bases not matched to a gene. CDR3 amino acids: CASSLLAGGYNEQFF. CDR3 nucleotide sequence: TGTGCCAGCAGCCTTCTAGCGGGGGGCTACAATGAGCAGTTCTTC.

CDR3 protein: CASKTSPLLSNQPQHF. The CDR3 region has the DNA TGTGCCAGCAAGACCAGCCCCTTACTTAGCAATCAGCCCCAGCATTTT. The V call is TRBV2, the J call TRBJ1-5, with D unresolved. Trimming took 7 bases from V and 0 from J, leaving 16 bases between them. Germline V lookup: CDR1 SNHLY, CDR2 FYNNEI. CDR3 length: 16 residues.

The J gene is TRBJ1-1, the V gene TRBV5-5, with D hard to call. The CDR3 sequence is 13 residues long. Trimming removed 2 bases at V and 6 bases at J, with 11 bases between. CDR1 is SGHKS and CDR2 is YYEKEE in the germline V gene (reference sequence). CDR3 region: CASSFDFYSEAFF. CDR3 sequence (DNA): TGTGCCAGCAGCTTTGACTTTTACTCTGAAGCTTTCTTT.

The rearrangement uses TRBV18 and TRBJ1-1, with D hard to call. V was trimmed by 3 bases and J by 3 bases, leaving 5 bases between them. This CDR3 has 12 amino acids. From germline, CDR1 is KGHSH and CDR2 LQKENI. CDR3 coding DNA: TGTGCCAGCTCACCGGTCGACACTGAAGCTTTCTTT. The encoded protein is CASSPVDTEAFF.

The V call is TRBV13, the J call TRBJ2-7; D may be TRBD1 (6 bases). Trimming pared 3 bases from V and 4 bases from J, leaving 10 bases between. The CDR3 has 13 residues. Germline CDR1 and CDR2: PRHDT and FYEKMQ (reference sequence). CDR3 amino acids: CASSFLGAYEQYF. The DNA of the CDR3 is TGTGCCAGCAGCTTTTTGGGGGCTTACGAGCAGTACTTC. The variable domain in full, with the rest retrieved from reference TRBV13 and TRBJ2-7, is AAGVIQSPRHLIKEKRETATLKCYPIPRHDTVYWYQQGPGQDPQFLISFYEKMQSDKGSIPDRFSAQQFSDYHSELNMSSLELGDSALYFCASSFLGAYEQYFGPGTRLTVT.

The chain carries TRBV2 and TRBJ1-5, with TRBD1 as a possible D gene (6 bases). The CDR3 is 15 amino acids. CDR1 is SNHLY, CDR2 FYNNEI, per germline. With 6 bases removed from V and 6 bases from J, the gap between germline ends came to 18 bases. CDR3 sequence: CASSATGPTSQPQHF. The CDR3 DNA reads TGTGCCAGCAGCGCAACAGGGCCGACCTCTCAGCCCCAGCATTTT.

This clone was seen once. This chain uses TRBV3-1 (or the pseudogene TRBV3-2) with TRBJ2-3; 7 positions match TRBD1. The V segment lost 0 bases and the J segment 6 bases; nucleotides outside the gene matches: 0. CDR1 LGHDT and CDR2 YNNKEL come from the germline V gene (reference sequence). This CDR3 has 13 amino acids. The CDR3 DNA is TGTGCCAGCAGCCAAGAAGGGGGCGATACGCAGTATTTT. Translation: CASSQEGGDTQYF.

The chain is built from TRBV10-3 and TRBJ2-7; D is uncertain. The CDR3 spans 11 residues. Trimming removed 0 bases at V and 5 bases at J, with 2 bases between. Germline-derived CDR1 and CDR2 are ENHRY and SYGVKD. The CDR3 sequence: CAISESHEQYF. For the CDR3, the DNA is TGTGCCATCAGTGAGTCCCACGAGCAGTACTTC.

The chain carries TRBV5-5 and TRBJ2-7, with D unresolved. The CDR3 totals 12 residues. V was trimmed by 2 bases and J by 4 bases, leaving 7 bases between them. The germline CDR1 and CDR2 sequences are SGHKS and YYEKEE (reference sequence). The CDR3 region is CASSLYFYEQYF. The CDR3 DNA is TGTGCCAGCAGCTTATATTTTTACGAGCAGTACTTC.

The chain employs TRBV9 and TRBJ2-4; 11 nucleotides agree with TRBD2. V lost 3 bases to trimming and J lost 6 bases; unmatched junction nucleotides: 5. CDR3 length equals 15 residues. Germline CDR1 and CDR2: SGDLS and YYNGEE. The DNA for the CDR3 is TGTGCCAGCAGCGCCGGTAGCGGGGGGGCAAACATTCAGTACTTC. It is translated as CASSAGSGGANIQYF.

The CDR3: CASSLSGLYGYTF. The CDR3 DNA follows: TGTGCCAGCAGTTTATCGGGCCTCTATGGCTACACCTTC. The chain combines TRBV27 with TRBJ1-2; D remains unclear. This CDR3 is 13 amino acids long. V was cut by 0 bases and J by 4 bases, with 6 bases left in between. From germline, CDR1 is MNHEY and CDR2 SMNVEV (reference sequence).